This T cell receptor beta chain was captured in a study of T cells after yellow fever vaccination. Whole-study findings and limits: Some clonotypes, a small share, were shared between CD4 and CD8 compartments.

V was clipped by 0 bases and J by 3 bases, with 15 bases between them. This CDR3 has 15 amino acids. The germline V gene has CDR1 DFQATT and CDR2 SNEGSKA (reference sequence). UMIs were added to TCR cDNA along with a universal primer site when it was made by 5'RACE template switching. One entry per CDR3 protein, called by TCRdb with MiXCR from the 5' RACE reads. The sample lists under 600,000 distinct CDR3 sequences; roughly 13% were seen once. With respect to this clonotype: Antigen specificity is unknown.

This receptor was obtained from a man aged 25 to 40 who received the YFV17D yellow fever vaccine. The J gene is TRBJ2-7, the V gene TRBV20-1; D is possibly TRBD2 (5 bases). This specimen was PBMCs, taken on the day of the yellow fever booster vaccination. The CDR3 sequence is CSAREVSGSHYEQYF. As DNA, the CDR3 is TGCAGTGCTAGAGAGGTTTCGGGGTCCCACTACGAGCAGTACTTC.